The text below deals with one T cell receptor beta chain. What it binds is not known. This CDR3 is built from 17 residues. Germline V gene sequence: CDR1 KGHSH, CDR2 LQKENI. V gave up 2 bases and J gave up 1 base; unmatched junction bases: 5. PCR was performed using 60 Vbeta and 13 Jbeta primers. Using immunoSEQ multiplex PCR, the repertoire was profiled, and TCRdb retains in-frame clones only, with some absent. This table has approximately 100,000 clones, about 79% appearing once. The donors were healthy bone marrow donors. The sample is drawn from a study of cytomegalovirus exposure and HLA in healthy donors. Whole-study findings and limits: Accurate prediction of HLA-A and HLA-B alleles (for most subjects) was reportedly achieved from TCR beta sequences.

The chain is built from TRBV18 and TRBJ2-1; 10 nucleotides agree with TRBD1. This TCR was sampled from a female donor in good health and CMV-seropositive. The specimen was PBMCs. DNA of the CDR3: TGTGCCAGCTCACCAGACAGGGGGCTACTATCCTACAATGAGCAGTTCTTC. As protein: CASSPDRGLLSYNEQFF.